This TCR beta chain derives from a study of shared clonotypes between healthy human individuals (dated by TCRdb to the early 2020s). Looking at the study overall: The cohort comprised a couple of women and a few men aged 18 to 49 years. Per donor, three plates each were used for CD4 naive and CD4 memory, two for CD8 naive, and one for CD8 memory. Blood TCR repertoires of five healthy adults were deeply sequenced to estimate repertoire size and the extent of clonotype sharing between individuals. To increase sequencing depth and limit assay-specific biases, different laboratories used diverse techniques to prepare libraries and sequence TCR repertoires. Leukapheresis yielded between about 0.94 and 10 billion PBMCs per donor. General conclusions and limits of the study: Naive subsets generally had larger estimated clonotype richness than memory subsets did. Clonotypes shared by all four sorted-subset donors showed higher generation probabilities than non-shared clonotypes. Pairwise subsampling indicated that sequencing depth was expected to affect the degree of clonotype sharing among donors. Sharing across four donors was observed for approximately 5% of naive CD4, over 3% of naive CD8, over 2% of memory CD4, and over 0.3% of memory CD8 clonotypes. The small number of donors limited the genetic and exposure-history diversity represented. Even with the large sequencing depth, rarefaction of the sorted-subset datasets indicated that sequencing was incomplete. Sampling was limited to blood, and TCR repertoires in tissue likely differ from TCR repertoires in blood.

As for this clone: The target of this receptor is not known. Per-base qualities were not stored, and no clone one base away is much larger.

TCR CDR3 regions were amplified from genomic DNA by multiplex PCR using the deep immunoSEQ assay. For each cell subset, the extracted genomic DNA was distributed evenly across all wells of several immunoSEQ 96-well plates, and each plate served as one replicate. For sorted subsets, each replicate PCR was loaded with roughly 190 ng genomic DNA, equivalent to approximately 33,000 T cell genomes. Purified libraries were measured with a Qubit 3.0 fluorometer, size-checked on a Bioanalyzer 2100, and measured again with the KAPA Library Quantification kit. Every immunoSEQ 96-well plate was sequenced on a separate single-read 150-cycle Illumina NextSeq 550 flow cell. As for the original processing: Because the immunoSEQ output held only junctional sequences and lacked quality scores, the filtering could not match the filtering applied to full-length reads. Sequences were annotated with PyIR, a Python wrapper for IgBLAST v1.9, and V/J genes and CDR3 were assigned using IMGT germline references. Reads were removed for weak V/J assignments (E-value above 1e-6), missing CDR3, stop codons, out-of-frame junctions, or ambiguous translated residues. V3J clonotypes were defined as sequences sharing an identical inferred V gene, J gene, and CDR3 amino acid sequence. Percentage overlap between repertoires was calculated by dividing the number of shared unique clonotypes by the size of the smaller repertoire. Repertoire richness was assessed with RTK rarefaction, the Chao1 estimator, and Recon v2.1 estimates of unobserved clonotypes. For all TCRbeta clonotypes obtained by the gDNA method from several donors, generation probabilities were computed with OLGA. In its TCRdb copy, this immuneACCESS table keeps in-frame sequences only and misses some clones. Where compared with another copy, unresolved V genes explain less than half of these, and the others have no known cause. The D gene and trimming were derived from the DNA, and the V and J assignments and clone size from that table. The sample data list about 2,500,000 clones, and roughly 92% of these were observed just once. The top ten constitute around 0.15% of the sample.

Healthy HIV-negative adults with no recently reported acute infections or vaccinations were included as donors. Every donor was a Caucasian adult residing in Nashville, Tennessee, USA. Magnetic negative selection was used to enrich CD4+ T cells, after which naive cells were positively selected on CD45RA and the negative fraction became the memory subset. After blood collection by leukapheresis, PBMCs were isolated using Ficoll-Histopaque density gradient centrifugation and then cryopreserved in the vapor phase of liquid nitrogen. Purity and quantity of every magnetically sorted T cell population were checked by analytical flow cytometry. From each sorted fraction, genomic DNA was isolated and quantified by UV absorbance on a Nanodrop 2000c. The sample consisted of naive CD4+ T cells sorted from blood. The cell subset or site label corresponds to: CD45RA+ positively selected. The receptor comes from a man aged 18 to 30 in good health.

The nucleotide sequence is given as TGTGCCAGCAGTTTCCTTCGGACAGGGGGTATTTCAGATACGCAGTATTTT. Translation gives CASSFLRTGGISDTQYF. Rearrangement joined TRBV28 to TRBJ2-3, with 10 central nucleotides matching TRBD1. Trimming accounts for 3 bases at V and 4 bases at J, while the number of junction bases matched to no gene is 10. The CDR3 runs 17 amino acids, cysteine and phenylalanine included. Only the CDR3 DNA is retained, 51 bases long and in frame from the first base. Based on the germline V gene, the CDR1 and CDR2 sequences are MDHEN and SYDVKM.